These 9 T cell receptor beta chains share one sample of origin, sequenced in a study of blood T cell repertoires in COVID-19. The method was immunoSEQ multiplex PCR; TCRdb's version includes in-frame clones alone and lacks a portion of them. The data hold 60,000 or so clones, with more than 65% observed a single time. Sequencing used peripheral blood. The source of these receptors is a human donor in a cohort sampled during active COVID-19.

The rearrangement joins TRBV11-2 to TRBJ1-3; a weak D match, TRBD1 (6 bases). Per germline, CDR1 SGHAT and CDR2 FQNNGV. The CDR3 sequence is 14 residues long. V lost 3 bases and J lost 4, with 10 bases in between. The CDR3 DNA is TGTGCCAGCAGCTTGGACAGACACGGAAACACCATATATTTT. It specifies CASSLDRHGNTIYF.

This clone was detected a few times. V is TRBV4-3 and J is TRBJ1-2; TRBD1 is a possible D gene (6 bases). Germline CDR1 LGHNA, CDR2 YSLEER. The CDR3 sequence is 15 residues long. V was shortened by 4 bases and J by 3 bases, with 15 bases between the two germline ends. The CDR3 sequence: CASSLTLSGDYGYTF. The CDR3 DNA reads as TGCGCCAGCAGCCTGACCCTATCAGGGGACTATGGCTACACCTTC.

The rearrangement links TRBV4-3 to TRBJ2-3; D is undetermined. Germline V CDR1 and CDR2: LGHNA, YSLEER. Trimming cost V 1 base and J 0 bases, with 8 bases left between them. The length of the CDR3 is 15 residues. The CDR3 loop is CASSQVYFSTDTQYF. CDR3 in DNA: TGCGCCAGCAGCCAAGTCTACTTCAGCACAGATACGCAGTATTTT.

This rearrangement joins TRBV9 to TRBJ2-1; 9 bases match TRBD1. The CDR3 is made up of 16 amino acids. CDR1 is SGDLS and CDR2 is YYNGEE in the germline V gene. Trimming took 0 bases from V and 2 from J; bases not matched to a gene: 3. The CDR3 here is CASSVDRGRPYNEQFF. For the CDR3, the DNA is TGTGCCAGCAGCGTAGACAGGGGGCGCCCCTACAATGAGCAGTTCTTC.

The genes are TRBV6-5 and TRBJ1-2; unclear D gene. This CDR3 has 13 residues. CDR1 and CDR2 from the germline V gene are MNHEY and SVGAGI. Trimming pared 2 bases from V and 4 bases from J, leaving 8 bases between. CDR3 sequence reads: CASSYRRTYGYTF. The CDR3 coding sequence is TGTGCCAGCAGTTACAGGAGAACCTATGGCTACACCTTC.

The chain couples TRBV5-1 to TRBJ1-6; TRBD1 aligns across 8 bases. V lost 4 bases, J lost 10 bases, and 7 bases stayed unmatched. The germline gives CDR1 SGHRS, CDR2 YFSETQ. The CDR3 runs to 14 residues. The CDR3 DNA is TGCGCCAGCAGCCGACAGGGGAATGAGTCACCCCTCCACTTT. Translating it yields CASSRQGNESPLHF.

The chain links TRBV19 to TRBJ2-1; TRBD1 aligns across 7 bases. V lost 0 bases and J lost 0; bases outside the gene matches: 5. This CDR3 comprises 17 residues. Germline V gene sequence: CDR1 LNHDA, CDR2 SQIVND (reference sequence). The CDR3 nucleotides read TGTGCCAGTAGTATAGATCTGGGACAGAGCTCCTACAATGAGCAGTTCTTC. It codes for CASSIDLGQSSYNEQFF.

This clone was picked up one time. The rearrangement joins TRBV12-3 or TRBV12-4 to TRBJ1-2; TRBD1 is a possible D gene (5 bases). Deletions cut 1 base from V and 7 bases from J, with 7 bases between. This CDR3 comprises 12 residues. The CDR3 nucleotides are TGTGCCAGCAGTTTAGAGGGGCTTGGCTACACCTTC. As protein: CASSLEGLGYTF.

The chain couples TRBV28 to TRBJ1-2, with D possibly TRBD1 on 5 matching bases. CDR3 length: 16 amino acids. The germline V gene encodes CDR1 MDHEN and CDR2 SYDVKM. Trimming shortened V by 5 bases and J by 4 bases, and 20 bases separated the two germline ends. This CDR3 is CASSLLGPRRGYGYTF. The DNA of the CDR3 is TGTGCCAGCAGTCTTTTGGGGCCACGTAGGGGCTATGGCTACACCTTC.